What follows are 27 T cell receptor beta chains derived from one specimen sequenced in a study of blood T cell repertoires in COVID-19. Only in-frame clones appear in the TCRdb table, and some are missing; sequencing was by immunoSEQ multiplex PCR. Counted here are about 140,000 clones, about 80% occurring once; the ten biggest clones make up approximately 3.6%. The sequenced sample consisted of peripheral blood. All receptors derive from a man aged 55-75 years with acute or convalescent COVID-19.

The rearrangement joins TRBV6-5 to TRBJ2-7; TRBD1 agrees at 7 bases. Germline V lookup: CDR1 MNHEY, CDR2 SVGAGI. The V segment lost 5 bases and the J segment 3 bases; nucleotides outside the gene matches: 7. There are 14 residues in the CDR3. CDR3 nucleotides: TGTGCCAGCAGTCAACCGGGACAGCACTACGAGCAGTACTTC. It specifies CASSQPGQHYEQYF.

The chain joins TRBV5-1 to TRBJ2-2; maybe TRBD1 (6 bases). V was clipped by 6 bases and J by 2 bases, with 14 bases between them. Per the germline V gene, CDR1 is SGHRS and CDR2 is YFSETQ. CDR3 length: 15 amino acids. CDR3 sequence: CASTKTGLNTGELFF. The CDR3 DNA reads TGCGCCAGCACTAAGACAGGCCTAAACACCGGGGAGCTGTTTTTT.

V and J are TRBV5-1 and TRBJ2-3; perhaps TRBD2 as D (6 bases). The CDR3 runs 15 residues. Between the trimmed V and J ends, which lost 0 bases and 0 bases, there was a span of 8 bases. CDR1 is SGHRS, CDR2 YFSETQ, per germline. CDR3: CASSLDGTSTDTQYF. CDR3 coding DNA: TGCGCCAGCAGCTTGGACGGGACTAGCACAGATACGCAGTATTTT.

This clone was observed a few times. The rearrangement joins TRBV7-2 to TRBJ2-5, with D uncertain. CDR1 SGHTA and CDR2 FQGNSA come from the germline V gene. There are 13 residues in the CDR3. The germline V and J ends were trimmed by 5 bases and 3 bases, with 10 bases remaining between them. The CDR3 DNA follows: TGTGCCAGCAGCCCCGGTCTTGAAGAGACCCAGTACTTC. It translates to CASSPGLEETQYF.

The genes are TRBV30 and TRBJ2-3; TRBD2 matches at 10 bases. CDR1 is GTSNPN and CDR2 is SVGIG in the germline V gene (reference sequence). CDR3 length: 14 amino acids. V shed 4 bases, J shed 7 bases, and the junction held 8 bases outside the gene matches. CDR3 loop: CAWTSGRATNTQYF. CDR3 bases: TGTGCCTGGACGAGCGGGAGGGCCACGAATACGCAGTATTTT.

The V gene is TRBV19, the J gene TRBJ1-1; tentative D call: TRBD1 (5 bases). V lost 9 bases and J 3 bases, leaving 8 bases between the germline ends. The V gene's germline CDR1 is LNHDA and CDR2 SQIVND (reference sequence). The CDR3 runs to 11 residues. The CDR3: CASKQDTEAFF. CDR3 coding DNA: TGTGCCAGCAAACAGGACACTGAAGCTTTCTTT. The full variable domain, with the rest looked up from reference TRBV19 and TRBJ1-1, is DGGITQSPKYLFRKEGQNVTLSCEQNLNHDAMYWYRQDPGQGLRLIYYSQIVNDFQKGDIAEGYSVSREKKESFPLTVTSAQKNPTAFYLCASKQDTEAFFGQGTRLTVV.

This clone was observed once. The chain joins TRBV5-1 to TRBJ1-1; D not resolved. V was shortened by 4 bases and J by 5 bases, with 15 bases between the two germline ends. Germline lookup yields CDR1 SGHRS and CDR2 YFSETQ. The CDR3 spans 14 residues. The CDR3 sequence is CASSASSGETEAFF. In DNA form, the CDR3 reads TGCGCCAGCAGCGCCTCGAGCGGGGAAACTGAAGCTTTCTTT.

The CDR3 DNA sequence: TGTGCCACCAGCGGACAGGGATTTGTTGGCTACACCTTC. It specifies CATSGQGFVGYTF. The chain joins TRBV24-1 to TRBJ1-2; TRBD1 matches at 8 bases. Looked up from germline, CDR1 is KGHDR and CDR2 is SFDVKD. The CDR3 extends over 13 amino acids. Trimming at V came to 7 bases and at J to 7 bases, leaving 7 bases not matched to a gene.

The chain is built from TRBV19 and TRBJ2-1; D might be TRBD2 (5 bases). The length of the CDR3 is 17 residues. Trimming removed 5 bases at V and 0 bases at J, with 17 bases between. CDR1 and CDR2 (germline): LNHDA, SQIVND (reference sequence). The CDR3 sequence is CASSPRRTLSSYNEQFF. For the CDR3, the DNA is TGTGCCAGTAGTCCTCGGCGGACTCTGAGCTCCTACAATGAGCAGTTCTTC. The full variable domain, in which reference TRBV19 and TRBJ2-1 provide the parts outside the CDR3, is DGGITQSPKYLFRKEGQNVTLSCEQNLNHDAMYWYRQDPGQGLRLIYYSQIVNDFQKGDIAEGYSVSREKKESFPLTVTSAQKNPTAFYLCASSPRRTLSSYNEQFFGPGTRLTVL.

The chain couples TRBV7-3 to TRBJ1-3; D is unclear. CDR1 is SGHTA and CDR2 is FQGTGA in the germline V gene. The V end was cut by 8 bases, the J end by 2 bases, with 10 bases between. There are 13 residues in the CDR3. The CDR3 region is CASREAAGNTIYF. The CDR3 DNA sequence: TGTGCCAGCCGAGAGGCTGCTGGAAACACCATATATTTT. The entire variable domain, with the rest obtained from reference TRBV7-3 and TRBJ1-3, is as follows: GAGVSQTPSNKVTEKGKYVELRCDPISGHTALYWYRQSLGQGPEFLIYFQGTGAADDSGLPNDRFFAVRPEGSVSTLKIQRTERGDSAVYLCASREAAGNTIYFGEGSWLTVV.

The CDR3 DNA sequence: TGTGCCTGGAGTGCCGGGACTGTACTAGACTATAATTCACCCCTCCACTTT. Its protein product is CAWSAGTVLDYNSPLHF. The V call is TRBV30, the J call TRBJ1-6; possibly TRBD1 for D (5 bases). The germline V gene has CDR1 GTSNPN and CDR2 SVGIG (reference sequence). CDR3 length: 17 residues. The V end lost 1 base, the J end lost 3 bases, and 16 bases lay between the germline ends.

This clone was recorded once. The DNA of the CDR3 is TGTGCCAGCAGTCTCGCAGGGGACACTGAAGCTTTCTTT. Translating it yields CASSLAGDTEAFF. The chain uses TRBV12-3 or TRBV12-4 and TRBJ1-1; TRBD1 is a possible D gene (6 bases). V lost 5 bases, J lost 3 bases, and 10 bases lay in between. CDR3 length: 13 amino acids.

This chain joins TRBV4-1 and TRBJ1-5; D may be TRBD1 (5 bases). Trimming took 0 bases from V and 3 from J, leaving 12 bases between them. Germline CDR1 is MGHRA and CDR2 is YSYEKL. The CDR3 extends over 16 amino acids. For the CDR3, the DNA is TGCGCCAGCAGCCAAGAGTTCGGCAGGGACAATCAGCCCCAGCATTTT. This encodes CASSQEFGRDNQPQHF.

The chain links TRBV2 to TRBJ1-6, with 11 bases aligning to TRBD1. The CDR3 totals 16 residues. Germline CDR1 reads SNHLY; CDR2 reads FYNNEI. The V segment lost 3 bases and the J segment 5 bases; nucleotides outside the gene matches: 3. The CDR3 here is CASSEDRGRDNSPLHF. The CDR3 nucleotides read TGTGCCAGCAGTGAGGACAGGGGGCGGGATAATTCACCCCTCCACTTT.

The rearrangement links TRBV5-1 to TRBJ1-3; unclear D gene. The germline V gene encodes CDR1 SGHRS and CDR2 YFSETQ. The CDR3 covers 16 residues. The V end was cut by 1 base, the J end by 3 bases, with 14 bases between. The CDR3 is CASSLSSGISGNTIYF. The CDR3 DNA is TGCGCCAGCAGCTTGTCCTCGGGGATTAGTGGAAACACCATATATTTT.

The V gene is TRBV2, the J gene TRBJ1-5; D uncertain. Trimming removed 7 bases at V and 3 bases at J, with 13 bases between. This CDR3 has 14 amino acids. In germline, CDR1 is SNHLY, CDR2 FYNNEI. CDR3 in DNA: TGTGCCAGCATGGAGGGTTTGGTCAATCAGCCCCAGCATTTT. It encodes CASMEGLVNQPQHF. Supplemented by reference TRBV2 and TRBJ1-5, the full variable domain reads EPEVTQTPSHQVTQMGQEVILRCVPISNHLYFYWYRQILGQKVEFLVSFYNNEISEKSEIFDDQFSVERPDGSNFTLKIRSTKLEDSAMYFCASMEGLVNQPQHFGDGTRLSIL.

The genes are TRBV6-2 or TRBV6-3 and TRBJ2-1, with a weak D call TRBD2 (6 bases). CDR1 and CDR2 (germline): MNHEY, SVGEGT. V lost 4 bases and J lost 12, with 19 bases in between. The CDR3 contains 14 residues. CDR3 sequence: CASSSDSGGTGQFF. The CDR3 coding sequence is TGTGCCAGCAGTTCCGATAGCGGAGGGACCGGGCAGTTCTTC.

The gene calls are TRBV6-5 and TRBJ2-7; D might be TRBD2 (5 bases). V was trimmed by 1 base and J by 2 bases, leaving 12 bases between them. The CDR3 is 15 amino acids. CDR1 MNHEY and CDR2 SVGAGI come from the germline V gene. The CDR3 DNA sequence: TGTGCCAGCAGTTACTACTCACTAGGAGCCTACGAGCAGTACTTC. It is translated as CASSYYSLGAYEQYF.

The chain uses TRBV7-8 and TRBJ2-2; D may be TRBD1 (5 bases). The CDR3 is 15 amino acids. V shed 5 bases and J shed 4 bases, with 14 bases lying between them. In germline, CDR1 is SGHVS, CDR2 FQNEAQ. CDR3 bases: TGTGCCAGCAGCCAGCTGCTCCAGGGCACCGGGGAGCTGTTTTTT. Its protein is CASSQLLQGTGELFF.

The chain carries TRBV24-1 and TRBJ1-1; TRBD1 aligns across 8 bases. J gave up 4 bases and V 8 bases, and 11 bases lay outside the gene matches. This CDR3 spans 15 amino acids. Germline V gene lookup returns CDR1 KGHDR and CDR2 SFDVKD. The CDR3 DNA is TGTGCCACCACCGGACAGGGTGTAGGGGGCACTGAAGCTTTCTTT. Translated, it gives CATTGQGVGGTEAFF.

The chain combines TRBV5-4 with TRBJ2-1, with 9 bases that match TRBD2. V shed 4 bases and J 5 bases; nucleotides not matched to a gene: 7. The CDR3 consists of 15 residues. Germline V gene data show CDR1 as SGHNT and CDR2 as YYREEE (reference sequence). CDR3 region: CASSPPGLANNEQFF. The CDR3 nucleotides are TGTGCCAGCAGCCCGCCGGGACTAGCTAACAATGAGCAGTTCTTC. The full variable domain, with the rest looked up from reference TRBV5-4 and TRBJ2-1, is ETGVTQSPTHLIKTRGQQVTLRCSSQSGHNTVSWYQQALGQGPQFIFQYYREEENGRGNFPPRFSGLQFPNYSSELNVNALELDDSALYLCASSPPGLANNEQFFGPGTRLTVL.

The chain's CDR3 is CASRTGNEQFF. Written as DNA, the CDR3 is TGTGCCAGCAGAACAGGCAATGAGCAGTTCTTC. The rearrangement links TRBV6-5 to TRBJ2-1, with D possibly being TRBD1 (5 bases). The germline V and J ends were trimmed by 6 bases and 6 bases, with 6 bases remaining between them. Germline V gene sequence: CDR1 MNHEY, CDR2 SVGAGI. This CDR3 comprises 11 residues.

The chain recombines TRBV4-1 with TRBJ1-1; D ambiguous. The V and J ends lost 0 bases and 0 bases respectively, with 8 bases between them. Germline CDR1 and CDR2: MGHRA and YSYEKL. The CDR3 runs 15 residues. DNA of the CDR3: TGCGCCAGCAGCCAAGAGGAGGGAGTGAACACTGAAGCTTTCTTT. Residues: CASSQEEGVNTEAFF.

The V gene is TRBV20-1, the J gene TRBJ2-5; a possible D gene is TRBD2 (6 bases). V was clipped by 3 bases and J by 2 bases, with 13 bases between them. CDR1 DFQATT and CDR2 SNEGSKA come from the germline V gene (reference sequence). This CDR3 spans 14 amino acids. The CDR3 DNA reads TGCAGTGCTAGTCGGGGGTGGGCGCAAGAGACCCAGTACTTC. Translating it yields CSASRGWAQETQYF.

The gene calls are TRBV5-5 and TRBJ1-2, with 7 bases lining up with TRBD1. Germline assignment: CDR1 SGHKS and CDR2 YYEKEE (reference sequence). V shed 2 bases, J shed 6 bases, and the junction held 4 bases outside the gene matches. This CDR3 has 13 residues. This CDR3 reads CASSFQGENGYTF. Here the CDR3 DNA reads TGTGCCAGCAGCTTCCAGGGGGAGAATGGCTACACCTTC.

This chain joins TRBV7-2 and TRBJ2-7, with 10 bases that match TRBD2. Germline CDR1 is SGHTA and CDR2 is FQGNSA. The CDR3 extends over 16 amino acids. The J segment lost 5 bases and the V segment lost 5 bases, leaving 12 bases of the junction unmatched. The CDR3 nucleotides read TGTGCCAGCAGCCCCGGAGGTAGCGGGAGGAGGAACGAGCAGTACTTC. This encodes CASSPGGSGRRNEQYF.

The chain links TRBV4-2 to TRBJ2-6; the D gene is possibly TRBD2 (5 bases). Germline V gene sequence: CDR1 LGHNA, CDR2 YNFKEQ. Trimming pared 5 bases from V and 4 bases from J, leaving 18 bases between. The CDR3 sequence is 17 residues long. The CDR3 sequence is CASSERLGRGGANVLTF. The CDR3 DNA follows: TGTGCCAGCAGCGAAAGACTGGGGAGAGGAGGGGCCAACGTCCTGACTTTC.